This entry lists 19 T cell receptor beta chains sequenced from one sample in a study of blood T cell repertoires in COVID-19. Profiled with immunoSEQ multiplex PCR; TCRdb holds only in-frame clones, not every one. The profile covers around 230,000 clones, with around four fifths appearing a single time and 27% taken by the ten largest. Sequencing was carried out using peripheral blood. The receptors shown here come from a man in his forties or fifties with acute or convalescent COVID-19.

This clone was detected a few times. The chain has TRBV4-2 and TRBJ2-1; D remains ambiguous. This CDR3 region has 14 residues. Deletions cut 1 base from V and 10 bases from J, with 14 bases between. Germline V lookup: CDR1 LGHNA, CDR2 YNFKEQ. CDR3 amino acids: CASSQAVSQREQFF. Written as DNA, the CDR3 is TGTGCCAGCAGCCAAGCCGTGAGCCAACGGGAGCAGTTCTTC.

This clone has a single count. CDR3 nucleotides: TGTGCCAGCAGCCCCGGGAGGACCTATGGAAACACCATATATTTT. It translates to CASSPGRTYGNTIYF. The chain employs TRBV3-1 (or the pseudogene TRBV3-2) and TRBJ1-3; no clear D. CDR1 is LGHDT, CDR2 YNNKEL, per germline (reference sequence). V dropped 4 bases and J dropped 3 bases, with 13 bases sitting between them. The CDR3 is 15 residues long.

This clone was seen a few times. The chain uses TRBV9 and TRBJ2-3; 9 positions match TRBD2. The CDR3 spans 16 residues. Unmatched junction bases numbered 8, after V lost 6 bases and J lost 0 bases. CDR1 and CDR2 (germline): SGDLS, YYNGEE. In DNA form, the CDR3 reads TGTGCCAGCACAGCTAGCGGGGCTATTAGCACAGATACGCAGTATTTT. This sequence encodes CASTASGAISTDTQYF.

This sequence joins TRBV19 and TRBJ2-3, with D possibly TRBD2 on 6 matching bases. CDR1 and CDR2 (germline): LNHDA, SQIVND (reference sequence). CDR3 length: 13 amino acids. V shed 5 bases and J shed 6 bases, with 12 bases lying between them. CDR3 sequence (DNA): TGTGCCAGTAGTCAGCAGCGGGTGGATACGCAGTATTTT. Amino acids: CASSQQRVDTQYF.

The chain recombines TRBV7-9 with TRBJ1-4; 8 bases match TRBD1. Losses at the gene ends were 3 bases for V and 7 bases for J; bases not matched to a gene: 4. Germline loops: CDR1 SEHNR, CDR2 FQNEAQ (reference sequence). The CDR3 contains 14 residues. The DNA for the CDR3 is TGTGCCAGCAGCTTTGCAGGGGGCGGTGAAAAACTGTTTTTT. This encodes CASSFAGGGEKLFF.

Only one count was recorded for this clone. The V call is TRBV30, the J call TRBJ2-3; 10 nucleotides agree with TRBD2. The CDR3 spans 15 residues. Germline CDR1 and CDR2: GTSNPN and SVGIG (reference sequence). The junction had 1 base not matched to a gene; V was cut back by 1 base and J by 0 bases. The CDR3 reads CAWSGLAGSTDTQYF. In DNA, the CDR3 is TGTGCCTGGAGTGGACTAGCGGGCAGCACAGATACGCAGTATTTT. The full variable domain, its missing parts supplied by reference TRBV30 and TRBJ2-3, is SQTIHQWPATLVQPVGSPLSLECTVEGTSNPNLYWYRQAAGRGLQLLFYSVGIGQISSEVPQNLSASRPQDRQFILSSKKLLLSDSGFYLCAWSGLAGSTDTQYFGPGTRLTVL.

The rearrangement uses TRBV5-1 and TRBJ1-1; D may be TRBD1 (5 bases). CDR3 length: 14 amino acids. In germline, CDR1 is SGHRS, CDR2 YFSETQ. V lost 2 bases and J 4 bases, leaving 12 bases between the germline ends. The CDR3 here is CASSFTGGSTEAFF. The CDR3 bases are TGCGCCAGCAGCTTTACCGGGGGAAGCACTGAAGCTTTCTTT. The variable domain in full, with the rest retrieved from reference TRBV5-1 and TRBJ1-1, is KAGVTQTPRYLIKTRGQQVTLSCSPISGHRSVSWYQQTPGQGLQFLFEYFSETQRNKGNFPGRFSGRQFSNSRSEMNVSTLELGDSALYLCASSFTGGSTEAFFGQGTRLTVV.

The CDR3 DNA is TGTGCCAGCAGTGTAAGACTAGCCGGGAGCTCCTACGAGCAGTACTTC. It translates to CASSVRLAGSSYEQYF. The rearrangement uses TRBV6-1 and TRBJ2-7; 7 positions match TRBD2. V was clipped by 4 bases and J by 0 bases; unmatched bases: 9. Germline CDR1 is MNHNS and CDR2 is SASEGT. The CDR3 has 16 residues.

The chain joins TRBV19 to TRBJ1-5, with D uncertain. Germline V gene sequence: CDR1 LNHDA, CDR2 SQIVND (reference sequence). Trimming shortened V by 5 bases and J by 0 bases, and 5 bases separated the two germline ends. This CDR3 region has 13 residues. The CDR3 DNA is TGTGCCAGTAGTTCCAGTAGCAATCAGCCCCAGCATTTT. Protein product: CASSSSSNQPQHF.

The V call is TRBV4-1, the J call TRBJ1-2; D is perhaps TRBD1 (6 bases). Trimming left V 4 bases short and J 10 bases short, with 16 bases between. Germline lookup yields CDR1 MGHRA and CDR2 YSYEKL. The CDR3 covers 13 residues. The CDR3 DNA reads as TGCGCCAGCAGCCCTCCAGGGGTCCGCGCCTACACCTTC. This gives the protein CASSPPGVRAYTF.

Points on this clone: In the same sample, other DNA sequences code for this CDR3. The V gene is TRBV9, the J gene TRBJ2-1; 7 positions match TRBD2. The CDR3 is 15 residues long. J was trimmed by 1 base and V by 4 bases; bases with no gene match: 5. Germline CDR1 SGDLS, CDR2 YYNGEE. The CDR3 DNA is TGTGCCAGCAGCCCGCGGGAGAAATCCTACAATGAGCAGTTCTTC. Protein product: CASSPREKSYNEQFF.

This clone was counted a single time. V and J are TRBV25-1 and TRBJ1-1; TRBD1 matches 9 bases. CDR3 length: 15 residues. The germline gives CDR1 MGHDK, CDR2 SYGVNS. V shed 3 bases, J shed 0 bases, and the junction held 2 bases outside the gene matches. The CDR3 loop is CASSDTGGLNTEAFF. The CDR3 coding sequence is TGTGCCAGCAGTGATACAGGGGGCCTGAACACTGAAGCTTTCTTT.

This chain joins TRBV27 and TRBJ2-5; weak D call: TRBD1 (6 bases). Germline values: CDR1 MNHEY, CDR2 SMNVEV (reference sequence). The CDR3 covers 14 residues. Trimming took off 0 bases at V and 5 bases at J, with 10 bases between the two ends. CDR3 protein: CASSLSQGAETQYF. CDR3 DNA sequence: TGTGCCAGCAGTTTATCACAGGGCGCCGAGACCCAGTACTTC.

Note on this clone: The same CDR3 also results from other DNA sequences found in this sample. The chain uses TRBV27 and TRBJ2-2; TRBD1 might be the D (5 bases). This CDR3 region has 16 residues. CDR1 MNHEY and CDR2 SMNVEV come from the germline V gene (reference sequence). V lost 3 bases to trimming and J lost 0 bases, with 11 bases between them. The CDR3, as DNA: TGTGCCAGCAGTTTTAGTGGGGCCGCGAACACCGGGGAGCTGTTTTTT. The encoded protein is CASSFSGAANTGELFF.

This clone has more than one count but fewer than ten. The J gene is TRBJ2-6, the V gene TRBV19; perhaps TRBD1 as D (6 bases). The CDR3 spans 17 residues. Germline assignment: CDR1 LNHDA and CDR2 SQIVND (reference sequence). Trimming pared 4 bases from V and 3 bases from J, leaving 16 bases between. The CDR3 reads CASSSGQPGGGANVLTF. The DNA for the CDR3 is TGTGCCAGTAGTAGTGGACAGCCCGGAGGTGGGGCCAACGTCCTGACTTTC.

The chain links TRBV20-1 to TRBJ2-3; 7 bases agree with TRBD2. The CDR3 is made up of 16 amino acids. In germline, CDR1 is DFQATT, CDR2 SNEGSKA (reference sequence). V was pared by 3 bases and J by 1 base, with 10 bases of the junction left unmatched. This CDR3 is CSASVGSSGRTDTQYF. In DNA form, the CDR3 reads TGCAGTGCTAGTGTTGGGTCTAGCGGCCGCACAGATACGCAGTATTTT.

The rearrangement links TRBV11-1 to TRBJ2-1, with TRBD1 matching over 8 bases. Losses at the gene ends were 1 base for V and 3 bases for J; bases not matched to a gene: 2. Germline-derived CDR1 and CDR2 are SGHAT and FQDESV (reference sequence). The CDR3 spans 15 residues. The DNA of the CDR3 is TGTGCCAGCAGCTTAGGACAGGGGATCTACAATGAGCAGTTCTTC. This gives the protein CASSLGQGIYNEQFF.

This sequence joins TRBV2 and TRBJ1-1; D remains unclear. From germline, CDR1 is SNHLY and CDR2 FYNNEI. The V end lost 6 bases, the J end lost 4 bases, and 15 bases lay between the germline ends. This CDR3 contains 14 residues. The CDR3 is CASSGPRVGTEAFF. The DNA for the CDR3 is TGTGCCAGCAGCGGCCCTCGGGTGGGCACTGAAGCTTTCTTT.

The V and J genes are TRBV7-9 and TRBJ2-7; possible D gene TRBD1, 6 bases. Germline assignment: CDR1 SEHNR and CDR2 FQNEAQ (reference sequence). The V end lost 2 bases, the J end lost 0 bases, and 11 bases lay between the germline ends. The CDR3 totals 15 residues. CDR3 loop: CASSLSAGVSYEQYF. Written as DNA, the CDR3 is TGTGCCAGCAGCTTATCGGCAGGGGTCTCCTACGAGCAGTACTTC.